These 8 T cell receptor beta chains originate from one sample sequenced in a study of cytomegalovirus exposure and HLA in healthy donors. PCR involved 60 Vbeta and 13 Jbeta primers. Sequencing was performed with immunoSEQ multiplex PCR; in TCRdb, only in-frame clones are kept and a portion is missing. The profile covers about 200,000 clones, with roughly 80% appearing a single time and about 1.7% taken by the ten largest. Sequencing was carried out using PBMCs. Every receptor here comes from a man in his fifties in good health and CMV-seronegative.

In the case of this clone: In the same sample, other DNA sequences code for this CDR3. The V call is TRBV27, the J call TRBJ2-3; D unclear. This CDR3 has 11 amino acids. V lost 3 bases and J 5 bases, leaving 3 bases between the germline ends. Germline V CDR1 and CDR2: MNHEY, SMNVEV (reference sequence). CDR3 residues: CASSFRDTQYF. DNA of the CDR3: TGTGCCAGCAGTTTTAGAGATACGCAGTATTTT.

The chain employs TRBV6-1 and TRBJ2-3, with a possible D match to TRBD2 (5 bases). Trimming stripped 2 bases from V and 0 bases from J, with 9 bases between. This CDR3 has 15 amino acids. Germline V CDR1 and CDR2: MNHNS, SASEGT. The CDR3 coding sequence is TGTGCCAGCAGTGAAATCTCGGGAAGCACAGATACGCAGTATTTT. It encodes CASSEISGSTDTQYF.

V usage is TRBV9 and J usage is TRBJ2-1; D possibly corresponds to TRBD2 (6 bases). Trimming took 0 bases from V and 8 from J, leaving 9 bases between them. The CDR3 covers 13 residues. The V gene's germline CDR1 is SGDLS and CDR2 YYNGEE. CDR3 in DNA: TGTGCCAGCAGCGTAGAGGAGGGGCATGAGCAGTTCTTC. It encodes CASSVEEGHEQFF.

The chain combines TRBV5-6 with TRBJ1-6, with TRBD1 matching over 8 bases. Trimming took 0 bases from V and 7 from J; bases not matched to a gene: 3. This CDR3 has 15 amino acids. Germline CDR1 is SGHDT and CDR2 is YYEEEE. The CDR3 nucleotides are TGTGCCAGCAGCTTGGGGACAGGGAGCAATTCACCCCTCCACTTT. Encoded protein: CASSLGTGSNSPLHF.

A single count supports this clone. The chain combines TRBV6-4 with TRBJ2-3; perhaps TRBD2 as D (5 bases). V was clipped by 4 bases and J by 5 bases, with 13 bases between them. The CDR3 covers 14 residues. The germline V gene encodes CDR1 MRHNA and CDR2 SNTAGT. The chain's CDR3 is CASSGRAGEDTQYF. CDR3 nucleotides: TGTGCCAGCAGTGGGCGGGCAGGCGAAGATACGCAGTATTTT.

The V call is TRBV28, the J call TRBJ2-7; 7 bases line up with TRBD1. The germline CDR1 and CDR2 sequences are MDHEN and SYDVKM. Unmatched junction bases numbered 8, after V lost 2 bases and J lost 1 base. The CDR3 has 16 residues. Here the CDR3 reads CASSLTGQLKSYEQYF. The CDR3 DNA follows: TGTGCCAGCAGTTTAACGGGACAGCTTAAGTCCTACGAGCAGTACTTC.

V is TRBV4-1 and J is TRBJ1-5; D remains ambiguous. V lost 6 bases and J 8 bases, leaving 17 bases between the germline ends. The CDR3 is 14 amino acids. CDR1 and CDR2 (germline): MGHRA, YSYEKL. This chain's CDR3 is CASSPLIVMEPQHF. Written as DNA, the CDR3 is TGCGCCAGCAGTCCGTTGATAGTAATGGAGCCCCAGCATTTT.

CDR3 protein: CASSQDLWTFNNEQFF. CDR3 in DNA: TGTGCCAGCAGCCAAGATCTATGGACTTTCAACAATGAGCAGTTCTTC. The V gene is TRBV4-2, the J gene TRBJ2-1, with D maybe TRBD2 (5 bases). Germline V lookup: CDR1 LGHNA, CDR2 YNFKEQ. The V end lost 0 bases, the J end lost 5 bases, and 14 bases lay between the germline ends. The CDR3 is 16 residues long.